These 14 T cell receptor beta chains were all obtained from the same sample, sequenced in a study of regulatory T cells in long-lasting Graves disease. As to time point: newly diagnosed GD, antithyroid drugs for less than 3 months. Construction of the TCR library relied on RNA isolated from PBMCs. CDR3-region Arm-PCR and iRepertoire HTBI primers produced the TCR beta libraries. TCRdb analysed the multiplex PCR reads with MiXCR anew, one entry per CDR3 protein. Of some 500,000 distinct CDR3 sequences listed, 15% to 20% are singletons. These data are also associated with another study on T cells in Graves' hyperthyroidism and ophthalmopathy.

The sequencing here drew on peripheral blood mononuclear cells (PBMCs), taken at new diagnosis, from a patient treated with antithyroid drugs. The source of these receptors is a woman aged 40 to 65 with Graves disease.

The table lists this clonotype with many counts. The chain is built from TRBV28 and TRBJ1-2; D gene uncertain. The CDR3 is made up of 15 amino acids. V was shortened by 6 bases and J by 0 bases, with 14 bases between the two germline ends. The germline gives CDR1 MDHEN, CDR2 SYDVKM. The CDR3 region has the DNA TGTGCCAGCAGCCCCGGCACTCCAGCTAACTATGGCTACACCTTC. Translating it yields CASSPGTPANYGYTF.

V usage is TRBV19 and J usage is TRBJ2-7; D gene unclear. This CDR3 spans 13 amino acids. Trimming took 3 bases from V and 3 from J, leaving 9 bases between them. Germline loops: CDR1 LNHDA, CDR2 SQIVND (reference sequence). The CDR3 DNA follows: TGTGCCAGTAGTATCTCGGGCAGCTACGAGCAGTACTTC. Its protein product is CASSISGSYEQYF. The variable domain in full, completed from reference TRBV19 and TRBJ2-7, reads DGGITQSPKYLFRKEGQNVTLSCEQNLNHDAMYWYRQDPGQGLRLIYYSQIVNDFQKGDIAEGYSVSREKKESFPLTVTSAQKNPTAFYLCASSISGSYEQYFGPGTRLTVT.

This clonotype came up a few times. This chain links TRBV5-4 with TRBJ2-7; a weak D match, TRBD2 (7 bases). Germline V gives CDR1 SGHNT, CDR2 YYREEE (reference sequence). Trimming took 4 bases from V and 0 from J, leaving 11 bases between them. This CDR3 spans 14 amino acids. The CDR3 region is CASSIGGHSYEQYF. CDR3 DNA: TGTGCCAGCAGCATCGGGGGGCACTCCTACGAGCAGTACTTC.

The chain is built from TRBV5-1 and TRBJ1-6; a weak D match, TRBD1 (5 bases). Trimming removed 5 bases from V and 9 bases from J, with 18 bases in between. Germline V gene lookup returns CDR1 SGHRS and CDR2 YFSETQ. The CDR3 runs 15 residues. This chain's CDR3 is CASSSSGVQGSPLHF. The CDR3 nucleotides are TGCGCCAGCAGTTCCTCTGGGGTGCAGGGTTCACCCCTCCACTTT.

This clonotype was detected a few times. The V call is TRBV20-1, the J call TRBJ2-1, with D possibly matching TRBD1 (6 bases). This CDR3 region has 15 residues. Germline V gene lookup returns CDR1 DFQATT and CDR2 SNEGSKA (reference sequence). V gave up 4 bases and J gave up 9 bases, with 22 bases separating them. The CDR3 here is CSATSPGHEVFEQFF. CDR3 sequence (DNA): TGCAGTGCTACTTCTCCGGGACATGAGGTATTTGAGCAGTTCTTC.

This clonotype was detected ten times or more. The chain is built from TRBV7-9 and TRBJ2-5; TRBD1 might be the D (6 bases). With 4 bases removed from V and 4 bases from J, the gap between germline ends came to 16 bases. The length of the CDR3 is 15 residues. Germline V gives CDR1 SEHNR, CDR2 FQNEAQ (reference sequence). CDR3 amino acids: CASSSPAGVGETQYF. The CDR3 DNA follows: TGTGCCAGCAGCTCTCCCGCAGGGGTTGGAGAGACCCAGTACTTC.

This clonotype showed up many times. The chain recombines TRBV18 with TRBJ1-3; unclear D gene. The CDR3 runs 14 residues. V was shortened by 0 bases and J by 4 bases, with 7 bases between the two germline ends. Germline V lookup: CDR1 KGHSH, CDR2 LQKENI. DNA of the CDR3: TGTGCCAGCTCACCACCGGGCTACGGAAACACCATATATTTT. Amino acids: CASSPPGYGNTIYF.

Only a few counts were recorded for this clonotype. V usage is TRBV10-2 and J usage is TRBJ1-4; D unresolved. CDR3 length: 13 residues. Between the trimmed V and J ends, which lost 2 bases and 7 bases, there was a span of 8 bases. The germline gives CDR1 WSHSY, CDR2 SAAADI. CDR3 residues: CASSEGFSEKLFF. CDR3 DNA sequence: TGCGCCAGCAGTGAGGGTTTTAGTGAAAAACTGTTTTTT.

This clonotype appeared many times. This chain joins TRBV4-1 and TRBJ2-3; tentatively, D is TRBD2 (6 bases). CDR3 length: 15 amino acids. Germline values: CDR1 MGHRA, CDR2 YSYEKL. V was pared by 2 bases and J by 0 bases, with 9 bases between. The CDR3 here is CASSQTRGSTDTQYF. CDR3 coding DNA: TGCGCCAGCAGCCAAACCCGGGGGAGCACAGATACGCAGTATTTT.

V gene TRBV18 combines with J gene TRBJ2-3; the D gene is possibly TRBD1 (6 bases). The germline CDR1 and CDR2 sequences are KGHSH and LQKENI. V was pared by 4 bases and J by 0 bases, with 20 bases between. This CDR3 is built from 18 residues. The CDR3 coding sequence is TGTGCCAGCTCACGGACAGCGCAGTCGGAGACTAGCACAGATACGCAGTATTTT. Translation: CASSRTAQSETSTDTQYF.

This clonotype was found many times. The CDR3 loop reads CASSLWTSGGPYNEQFF. The DNA of the CDR3 is TGTGCCAGCAGTCTTTGGACTAGCGGGGGCCCCTACAATGAGCAGTTCTTC. V usage is TRBV27 and J usage is TRBJ2-1; 13 bases fit TRBD2. Germline CDR1 is MNHEY and CDR2 is SMNVEV (reference sequence). The CDR3 spans 17 residues. J lost 2 bases, V lost 5 bases, and 6 bases had no gene match.

This chain joins TRBV29-1 and TRBJ1-1; D gene ambiguous. Trimming removed 5 bases at V and 5 bases at J, with 9 bases between. CDR3 length equals 11 residues. The germline gives CDR1 SQVTM, CDR2 ANQGSEA. The CDR3 DNA follows: TGCAGCGTTAAGGGAGGGACTGAAGCTTTCTTT. Translating it yields CSVKGGTEAFF.

This clonotype has more than one count but fewer than ten. The rearrangement joins TRBV10-3 to TRBJ1-2; D is undetermined. CDR1 ENHRY and CDR2 SYGVKD come from the germline V gene. Trimming shortened V by 3 bases and J by 7 bases, and 15 bases separated the two germline ends. The CDR3 has 14 residues. This CDR3 reads CAISEQIISRGYTF. The CDR3 coding sequence is TGTGCCATCAGTGAACAGATCATCTCTCGTGGCTACACCTTC.

The rearrangement joins TRBV12-3 or TRBV12-4 to TRBJ1-6; the D gene is possibly TRBD1 (5 bases). Trimming pared 6 bases from V and 9 bases from J, leaving 18 bases between. The CDR3 spans 15 residues. CDR3 in DNA: TGTGCCAGCAGACCCTCCGGGACCTCGGGTTCACCCCTCCACTTT. Protein product: CASRPSGTSGSPLHF.